This TCR beta chain originates from a study of blood T cells in healthy people across ages. In this sample, this clonotype turned up a few times. The CDR3 consists of 12 residues. Trimming shortened V by 5 bases and J by 7 bases, and 11 bases separated the two germline ends. A second PCR of about 7 to 12 cycles used a sample-barcoded 5' primer and a J-beta primer mix. A single record per CDR3 protein comes from TCRdb applying MiXCR to the 5' RACE reads. The top ten hold 3% to 4.5% of the sample, which has some 800,000 distinct CDR3 sequences, approximately 25% seen once. These data also featured in a second study, about T cells of mothers and their children. That investigation notes: A slight, non-significant increase in overlap was found for related mother-child pairs relative to unrelated pairs.

The genes are TRBV12-3 or TRBV12-4 and TRBJ1-2; D gene ambiguous. Sequenced material: blood. The source of this sequence is a boy aged 5-17 years in good health. The CDR3 coding sequence is TGTGCCAGCAGTCTCATCGGCCGTGGCTACACCTTC. This codes for CASSLIGRGYTF.